Listed below are T cell receptor beta chains from one sample, sequenced in a study of T cells after yellow fever vaccination. Using its own MiXCR run on the 5' RACE reads, TCRdb lists one record per CDR3 protein. Of about 500,000 distinct CDR3 sequences listed, 17% are singletons. The sequencing used PBMCs, collected about 5 days after the first yellow fever vaccination. These receptors originate from a man in his late teens or twenties who received the YFV17D yellow fever vaccine. Each CDR3 is given with its conserved first and last residue. Each record gives: D gene, J gene, V gene, clone size, CDR3 DNA, CDR3 protein. A D gene is named only where the DNA matches it firmly. The size entry is marked missing in some rows and otherwise reads once, few, many or a size class.

>NA|TRBJ2-1|TRBV5-1|many
TGCGCCAGCAGCTTCACAGGGTCCTACAATGAGCAGTTCTTC
CASSFTGSYNEQFF
>NA|TRBJ1-5|TRBV19|few
TGTGCCAGTAGTATGGAAAGGAATCAGCCCCAGCATTTT
CASSMERNQPQHF
>TRBD2|TRBJ2-3|TRBV7-9|few
TGTGCCAGCAGACACGGCGGGGGGTTCACAGATACGCAGTATTTT
CASRHGGGFTDTQYF
>TRBD2|TRBJ2-1|TRBV5-1|NA
TGCGCCAGCAGCCCGGAACTAGCGGGGTTTCAGTTCTTC
CASSPELAGFQFF
>NA|TRBJ2-1|TRBV18|many
TGTGCCAGCTCACCGGGCCGAAGCTCCTACAATGAGCAGTTCTTC
CASSPGRSSYNEQFF
>NA|TRBJ2-7|TRBV5-5|NA
TGTGCCAGCAGCTCCGCACTCGGGACTGCCTACGAGCAGTACTTC
CASSSALGTAYEQYF
>TRBD1|TRBJ1-6|TRBV3-1|NA
TGTGCCAGCAGCCGGACAGGAGTTTATTCACCCCTCCACTTT
CASSRTGVYSPLHF
>NA|TRBJ1-5|TRBV6-1|NA
TGTGCCAGCAGAGACGGACAGAATAGCAATCAGCCCCAGCATTTT
CASRDGQNSNQPQHF
>NA|TRBJ2-1|TRBV19|NA
TGTGCCAGTAGGGAGACAGTCTCAACGGACTACAATGAGCAGTTCTTC
CASRETVSTDYNEQFF
>NA|TRBJ2-1|TRBV7-3|few
TGTGCCAGCAGCTTAAATGGTGGTTCCTACAATGAGCAGTTCTTC
CASSLNGGSYNEQFF
>NA|TRBJ2-3|TRBV12-3/TRBV12-4|NA
TGTGCCAGCAGTCTCCGAGGTCGTTCAGCCACAGATACGCAGTATTTT
CASSLRGRSATDTQYF
>NA|TRBJ2-7|TRBV6-5|NA
TGTGCCAGCAGTTATTATGCAGGACTAACCTACGAGCAGTACTTC
CASSYYAGLTYEQYF
>TRBD2|TRBJ2-2|TRBV7-3|NA
TGTGCCAGCAGCCCTCCGGCGGGGGGGTATCACACCGGGGAGCTGTTTTTT
CASSPPAGGYHTGELFF
>NA|TRBJ1-1|TRBV20-1|NA
TGCAGTGCGAGACCGTACATGAACACTGAAGCTTTCTTT
CSARPYMNTEAFF
>TRBD1|TRBJ1-1|TRBV6-1|NA
TGTGCCAGCAGACAGGGGCTAGTTTCTGAAGCTTTCTTT
CASRQGLVSEAFF
>NA|TRBJ1-6|TRBV12-3/TRBV12-4|NA
TGTGCCAGCGGAGAAATAAGGGGGGGGCTGAATTCACCCCTCCACTTT
CASGEIRGGLNSPLHF
>NA|TRBJ2-7|TRBV11-2|few
TGTGCCAGCAGCCCTATTTCTAGAGTCGGAAAAGCTTACGAGCAGTACTTC
CASSPISRVGKAYEQYF
>NA|TRBJ2-3|TRBV3-1|few
TGTGCCAGCAGCCAAGGCGGGGTTCCGGCGGATACGCAGTATTTT
CASSQGGVPADTQYF
>TRBD1|TRBJ2-5|TRBV20-1|NA
TGCAGTGCTAGTGTGGACAGGACCCAAGAGACCCAGTACTTC
CSASVDRTQETQYF
>NA|TRBJ1-2|TRBV6-6|NA
TGTGCCACCGAAGTCGTCTATGGCTACACCTTC
CATEVVYGYTF
>NA|TRBJ1-1|TRBV19|few
TGTGCCAGTAGTATTGGGTTGAGCGCCCCGGCCACTGAAGCTTTCTTT
CASSIGLSAPATEAFF
>NA|TRBJ2-1|TRBV7-9|NA
TGTGCCAGCAGGCCACCGGGATCGTACAATGAGCAGTTCTTC
CASRPPGSYNEQFF
>NA|TRBJ1-2|TRBV5-1|few
TGCGCCAGCAGCTTGGGACATACGAACTATGGCTACACCTTC
CASSLGHTNYGYTF
>TRBD1|TRBJ2-3|TRBV5-1|few
TGCGCCAGCAGCTTGGATCAGGGGGACGGCACAGATACGCAGTATTTT
CASSLDQGDGTDTQYF
>NA|TRBJ2-7|TRBV9|NA
TGTGCCAGCAGCGATCGCCGGGACATCCTCTCCTACGAGCAGTACTTC
CASSDRRDILSYEQYF
>NA|TRBJ2-1|TRBV4-2|NA
TGTGCCAGCAGCGCAGGCGCCCCAACCAGCTACAATGAGCAGTTCTTC
CASSAGAPTSYNEQFF
>TRBD1|TRBJ2-2|TRBV30|NA
TGTGCCTGGGGACAGGGGATAGAATCCGGGGAGCTGTTTTTT
CAWGQGIESGELFF
>NA|TRBJ2-5|TRBV23-1|few
TGCGCCAGCAGTCAACTTGGGAAAGAGACCCAGTACTTC
CASSQLGKETQYF
>NA|TRBJ1-5|TRBV19|NA
TGTGCCAGTAGTATAACTGGGGCTTATAGCAATCAGCCCCAGCATTTT
CASSITGAYSNQPQHF
>TRBD1|TRBJ1-1|TRBV4-3|NA
TGCGCCAGCAGCCATTATTTCCCGGGACAGCTGAACACTGAAGCTTTCTTT
CASSHYFPGQLNTEAFF
>NA|TRBJ2-3|TRBV7-9|few
TGTGCCAGCAGCTTACCCGAACAGGAAGATACGCAGTATTTT
CASSLPEQEDTQYF
>TRBD1|TRBJ1-2|TRBV12-3/TRBV12-4|NA
TGTGCCAGCAGCCGTACAGGGGGCGAAGGAGGCTACACCTTC
CASSRTGGEGGYTF
>NA|TRBJ1-1|TRBV5-1|few
TGCGCCAGCAGCTTGACGACGATGAACACTGAAGCTTTCTTT
CASSLTTMNTEAFF
>NA|TRBJ2-2|TRBV4-1|few
TGCGCCAGCAGCCTCGCCGGGACGGACAAGGAGCTGTTTTTT
CASSLAGTDKELFF
>NA|TRBJ2-1|TRBV4-1|few
TGCGCCAGCAGCCAAGACTCTAGCCTTACGCAGTTCTTC
CASSQDSSLTQFF
>NA|TRBJ1-2|TRBV5-5|once
TGTGCCAGTTACAAGGGGGGGTCAAACTATGGCTACACCTTC
CASYKGGSNYGYTF
>TRBD2|TRBJ2-7|TRBV4-3|few
TGCGCCAGCAGCCAAGTAGCCCTAGCGGGGCCCTACGAGCAGTACTTC
CASSQVALAGPYEQYF
>NA|TRBJ1-1|TRBV5-1|NA
TGCGCCAGCAGCTTGCTGGGGCCGAACACTGAAGCTTTCTTT
CASSLLGPNTEAFF
>NA|TRBJ2-1|TRBV7-2|few
TGTGCCAGCAGCTTGCCTCCCTACAATGAGCAGTTCTTC
CASSLPPYNEQFF
>NA|TRBJ2-3|TRBV7-6|many
TGTGCCAGCAGCCCCCAGGTGGCAGGGGTAGATACGCAGTATTTT
CASSPQVAGVDTQYF
>TRBD1|TRBJ1-5|TRBV4-1|few
TGCGCCAGCAGCCAAGGGGGACAGGGAGTACAGCCCCAGCATTTT
CASSQGGQGVQPQHF
>TRBD2|TRBJ2-3|TRBV15|NA
TGTGCCACCAGCAGAGGGATGACTAGCGGGGTGTTGGATACGCAGTATTTT
CATSRGMTSGVLDTQYF
>NA|TRBJ2-7|TRBV9|medium-sized
TGTGCCAGCAGCTTAGCCGGGGATGACTACGAGCAGTACTTC
CASSLAGDDYEQYF
>TRBD2|TRBJ2-3|TRBV20-1|NA
TGCAGTGCTAGAGATCTAGCGGGGGAGTATACGCAGTATTTT
CSARDLAGEYTQYF
>NA|TRBJ2-5|TRBV29-1|many
TGCAGCGGCGTTCGGGGGGCCGGGGAGACCCAGTACTTC
CSGVRGAGETQYF
>TRBD2|TRBJ2-2|TRBV5-1|NA
TGCGCCAGCAGCTTCGCCAGCGGGGGGGTGTGGGAGCTGTTTTTT
CASSFASGGVWELFF
>NA|TRBJ2-1|TRBV7-2|NA
TGTGCCAGCAACGAAGGGGGGGGTACATACAATGAGCAGTTCTTC
CASNEGGGTYNEQFF
>NA|TRBJ1-1|TRBV29-1|NA
TGCAGCGTCATCCTGACTGAAGCTTTCTTT
CSVILTEAFF
>TRBD2|TRBJ2-1|TRBV9|few
TGTGCCAGCAGCGTCGGACTAGCGGGGGGGTCCTACAATGAGCAGTTCTTC
CASSVGLAGGSYNEQFF
>NA|TRBJ1-6|TRBV6-5|NA
TGTGCCAGCAGTTACGACACTTCGAGCTCCTATAATTCACCCCTCCACTTT
CASSYDTSSSYNSPLHF
>NA|TRBJ2-2|TRBV5-5|NA
TGTGCCAGCAGCTACAGCTCGACAGGGAACACCGGGGAGCTGTTTTTT
CASSYSSTGNTGELFF
>NA|TRBJ1-6|TRBV6-2/TRBV6-3|NA
TGTGCCAGCAGAGGAGGGCCTGAGTCACCCCTCCACTTT
CASRGGPESPLHF
>TRBD1|TRBJ1-1|TRBV18|few
TGTGCCAGCTCACAAGGGACAGCGAGTGAAGCTTTCTTT
CASSQGTASEAFF